These 9 T cell receptor beta chains came from one sample sequenced in a study of blood T cell repertoires in COVID-19. Sequencing used immunoSEQ multiplex PCR; TCRdb keeps in-frame clones, though not all of them. This table holds some 150,000 clones, approximately 83% found once. The sequencing sample was made of peripheral blood. The receptors originated from a woman aged 55-75 years with COVID-19, enrolled during active disease.

The chain uses TRBV7-9 and TRBJ2-7, with 8 bases fitting TRBD1. This CDR3 comprises 11 residues. The J segment lost 6 bases and the V segment lost 5 bases, leaving 0 bases of the junction unmatched. The germline gives CDR1 SEHNR, CDR2 FQNEAQ (reference sequence). The CDR3 bases are TGTGCCAGCAGCACAGGGGGCGAGCAGTACTTC. The encoded protein is CASSTGGEQYF. Looking up the rest from reference TRBV7-9 and TRBJ2-7 gives the full variable domain: DTGVSQNPRHKITKRGQNVTFRCDPISEHNRLYWYRQTLGQGPEFLTYFQNEAQLEKSRLLSDRFSAERPKGSFSTLEIQRTEQGDSAMYLCASSTGGEQYFGPGTRLTVT.

The CDR3 DNA sequence: TGCGCCAGCAGCTTGGCCGGGATGGGCGGGGGGAACAATGAGCAGTTCTTC. Protein: CASSLAGMGGGNNEQFF. V gene TRBV5-1 combines with J gene TRBJ2-1, with 8 bases matching TRBD2. V lost 0 bases and J lost 5; bases outside the gene matches: 10. Per germline, CDR1 SGHRS and CDR2 YFSETQ. This CDR3 has 17 amino acids.

The chain joins TRBV4-3 to TRBJ1-2; TRBD1 matches at 7 bases. Germline V gives CDR1 LGHNA, CDR2 YSLEER. The CDR3 consists of 16 residues. The trim removed 3 bases at V and 4 bases at J, leaving 11 bases unmatched. The CDR3 loop reads CASSHRGSRDSYGYTF. In DNA form, the CDR3 reads TGCGCCAGCAGCCACCGTGGGTCCCGGGACAGCTATGGCTACACCTTC.

V and J are TRBV11-3 and TRBJ2-5, with 9 bases aligning to TRBD2. J was trimmed by 2 bases and V by 1 base; bases with no gene match: 2. Germline V gene sequence: CDR1 SGHNT, CDR2 YENEEA. The CDR3 spans 15 residues. This CDR3 reads CASSLGLAVQETQYF. The CDR3 bases are TGTGCCAGCAGCTTAGGACTAGCGGTACAAGAGACCCAGTACTTC.

The V gene is TRBV5-1, the J gene TRBJ2-2; 9 nucleotides agree with TRBD2. This CDR3 spans 18 amino acids. The germline V gene has CDR1 SGHRS and CDR2 YFSETQ. Trimming at V came to 2 bases and at J to 2 bases, leaving 10 bases not matched to a gene. The CDR3, as DNA: TGCGCCAGCAGCTTCCAAGGTAGCGGGGGCCTTAACACCGGGGAGCTGTTTTTT. Protein: CASSFQGSGGLNTGELFF.

This rearrangement joins TRBV18 to TRBJ1-5; D is possibly TRBD1 (6 bases). Between the trimmed V and J ends, which lost 4 bases and 2 bases, there was a span of 12 bases. The germline V gene has CDR1 KGHSH and CDR2 LQKENI. The CDR3 totals 15 residues. CDR3 in DNA: TGTGCCAGCTCACTAGGACAGATCGGCAATCAGCCCCAGCATTTT. Amino acid sequence: CASSLGQIGNQPQHF.

The chain recombines TRBV5-4 with TRBJ2-7, with 7 positions matching TRBD2. The V segment lost 4 bases and the J segment 0 bases; nucleotides outside the gene matches: 7. From germline, CDR1 is SGHNT and CDR2 YYREEE (reference sequence). The CDR3 runs 15 residues. CDR3 nucleotide sequence: TGTGCCAGCAGCCCGGGGGGTACAAGCTCCTACGAGCAGTACTTC. This encodes CASSPGGTSSYEQYF.

The rearrangement joins TRBV21-1 to TRBJ2-7; the table gives TRBD1 as D, unverified against the DNA. TRBV21-1 is shown as a pseudogene. There are 17 residues in the CDR3. The CDR3 sequence: CASSKRVMGQTSYEQYF. The CDR3 DNA reads TGTGCCAGCAGCAAACGCGTTATGGGACAGACCTCCTACGAGCAGTACTTC.

The chain is built from TRBV4-1 and TRBJ1-4; D gene unclear. Between the trimmed V and J ends, which lost 1 base and 0 bases, there was a span of 27 bases. The CDR3 loop spans 22 amino acids. Per the germline V gene, CDR1 is MGHRA and CDR2 is YSYEKL. The CDR3 coding sequence is TGCGCCAGCAGCCAAGGGGCAGGACTACCGTTCCCCCGCCGCTCAACTAATGAAAAACTGTTTTTT. Protein product: CASSQGAGLPFPRRSTNEKLFF.